Listed here are 20 T cell receptor beta chains from one sample, sequenced in a study of T cells in Graves' hyperthyroidism and ophthalmopathy. TCR beta CDR3 region amplification was performed from RNA transcripts. The study used the HTBI primer set for a first-round RT-PCR of the TCR CDR3. TCRdb re-called the multiplex PCR reads through MiXCR, storing one row per CDR3 protein. The data show 500,000 to 750,000 distinct CDR3 sequences, with 15% to 19% seen just once and about 7% held by the top ten. The sample consisted of blood. These TCRs come from a woman aged 25-40 years with Graves' hyperthyroidism.

As concerns this clonotype: This may stem from a read error, because a much larger clone lies one nucleotide away. The V call is TRBV20-1, the J call TRBJ2-2, with D perhaps given as TRBD1 or TRBD2 (5 bases each). Trimming removed 6 bases from V and 5 bases from J, with 19 bases in between. The CDR3 has 15 amino acids. The germline V gene has CDR1 DFQATT and CDR2 SNEGSKA (reference sequence). CDR3 sequence (DNA): TGCAGTGCAGCTCCGGGACCTAGGTTAACCGGGGAGCTGTTTTTT. Its translation is CSAAPGPRLTGELFF.

This clonotype was picked up a small number of times. The V and J genes are TRBV29-1 and TRBJ2-1, with no clear D. Germline loops: CDR1 SQVTM, CDR2 ANQGSEA. This CDR3 spans 13 amino acids. V dropped 2 bases and J dropped 5 bases, with 10 bases sitting between them. The CDR3 reads CSVEIPTDNEQFF. The CDR3 DNA reads as TGCAGCGTTGAAATTCCTACCGACAATGAGCAGTTCTTC.

The chain joins TRBV30 to TRBJ2-3; D uncertain. CDR3 length: 12 residues. CDR1 is GTSNPN, CDR2 SVGIG, per germline (reference sequence). Between the trimmed V and J ends, which lost 0 bases and 6 bases, there was a span of 7 bases. The CDR3 spells CAWSVNGDTQYF. The CDR3 DNA is TGTGCCTGGAGTGTAAACGGTGATACGCAGTATTTT.

This clonotype was recorded many times. The V and J genes are TRBV28 and TRBJ2-3; D possibly matches TRBD1 or TRBD2 (5 bases each). The CDR3 runs to 16 residues. The V end was cut by 5 bases, the J end by 6 bases, with 21 bases between. CDR1 is MDHEN, CDR2 SYDVKM, per germline. CDR3 DNA sequence: TGTGCCAGCAGTCCCCGGGGACGGCAGGGATCCGATACGCAGTATTTT. It encodes CASSPRGRQGSDTQYF.

This clonotype was detected ten times or more. The chain has TRBV7-9 and TRBJ2-1; TRBD2 aligns across 11 bases. This CDR3 contains 14 residues. The V and J ends lost 5 bases and 6 bases, in that order; junction bases with no gene match: 3. Germline V gives CDR1 SEHNR, CDR2 FQNEAQ (reference sequence). CDR3 in DNA: TGTGCCAGCAGCGTAGGGACTAGCGGCAATGAGCAGTTCTTC. Translated: CASSVGTSGNEQFF.

Worth noting for this clonotype: A read error may be the cause here, since a much bigger clone is one base away. The chain uses TRBV12-3 or TRBV12-4 and TRBJ2-2; D might be TRBD2 (5 bases). This CDR3 is built from 15 residues. Trimming took 7 bases from V and 1 from J, leaving 13 bases between them. The CDR3 nucleotides are TGTGCCAGCACTCCCGGGGAGTTGAACACCGGGGAGCTGTTTTTT. Amino acids: CASTPGELNTGELFF.

As regards this clonotype: A much bigger clone sits one base away, suggesting this may be a read error. The genes are TRBV28 and TRBJ2-4, with TRBD1 matching 8 bases. The germline V gene encodes CDR1 MDHEN and CDR2 SYDVKM. CDR3 size: 15 residues. CDR3 loop: CASRIQGADKNIQCF. As DNA, the CDR3 is TGTGCCAGCAGAATCCAGGGGGCTGACAAAAACATTCAGTGCTTC.

Points on this clonotype: One base away lies a much larger clone, so this may be a sequencing read error. The V call is TRBV10-3, the J call TRBJ2-7; the D is unclear. Germline V gene data show CDR1 as ENHRY and CDR2 as SYGVKD. The CDR3 spans 12 residues. The CDR3 region is CAISESVYKQYF. The CDR3 DNA reads TGTGCCATCAGTGAGTCGGTCTACAAGCAGTACTTC.

This clonotype has a count of ten or more. The rearrangement links TRBV12-3 or TRBV12-4 to TRBJ1-1; TRBD1 matches at 7 bases. CDR3 length: 13 residues. V was clipped by 6 bases and J by 6 bases; unmatched bases: 7. The CDR3 nucleotides read TGTGCCAGCAGACAGACAGGGAAATCTGAAGCTTTCTTT. It specifies CASRQTGKSEAFF.

The genes are TRBV9 and TRBJ2-7, with D possibly matching TRBD2 (5 bases). CDR3 length equals 15 residues. Trimming took 0 bases from V and 6 from J, leaving 16 bases between them. Germline values: CDR1 SGDLS, CDR2 YYNGEE. DNA of the CDR3: TGTGCCAGCAGCGTAGGGTCGAGGGCCTTGAGCGAGCAGTACTTC. Protein: CASSVGSRALSEQYF. Filled out from reference TRBV9 and TRBJ2-7, the complete variable domain reads DSGVTQTPKHLITATGQRVTLRCSPRSGDLSVYWYQQSLDQGLQFLIQYYNGEERAKGNILERFSAQQFPDLHSELNLSSLELGDSALYFCASSVGSRALSEQYFGPGTRLTVT.

This clonotype showed up many times. The chain is built from TRBV6-1 and TRBJ2-7, with TRBD1 matching over 12 bases. Germline CDR1 reads MNHNS; CDR2 reads SASEGT. With 5 bases clipped from V and 5 bases from J, the junction kept 10 bases outside the gene matches. The CDR3 contains 16 residues. The DNA for the CDR3 is TGTGCCAGCAGTTCGGTCCGGGACAGGGGGCTAAACGAGCAGTACTTC. Encoded protein: CASSSVRDRGLNEQYF.

This clonotype was counted between two and nine times. The chain is built from TRBV18 and TRBJ2-6; 7 bases are a match to TRBD1. In germline, CDR1 is KGHSH, CDR2 LQKENI. V shed 7 bases and J 2 bases; nucleotides not matched to a gene: 2. The CDR3 is 14 amino acids. The CDR3 DNA reads TGTGCCAGCTTCACAGGGGCTGGGGCCAACGTCCTGACTTTC. Its translation is CASFTGAGANVLTF.

Comments on this clonotype: A much bigger clone sits one base away, suggesting this may be a read error. The CDR3 protein is CSARQENTGELFF. The CDR3 DNA reads TGCAGTGCCAGACAGGAGAACACCGGGGAGCTGTTTTTT. V usage is TRBV20-1 and J usage is TRBJ2-2, with D tentatively TRBD1 (6 bases). CDR1 is DFQATT, CDR2 SNEGSKA, per germline (reference sequence). The CDR3 totals 13 residues. The V gene lost 6 bases and the J gene lost 1 base, with 9 bases spanning the gap.

The chain joins TRBV6-1 to TRBJ2-7; D may match TRBD1 or TRBD2 (5 bases each). Germline V gives CDR1 MNHNS, CDR2 SASEGT. The CDR3 spans 14 residues. This CDR3 reads CATGNPGTGYEQYF. The CDR3 DNA is TGTGCGACCGGGAACCCCGGGACGGGGTACGAGCAGTACTTC.

The rearrangement links TRBV7-9 to TRBJ1-1, with 8 bases matching TRBD1. Germline V gives CDR1 SEHNR, CDR2 FQNEAQ (reference sequence). The CDR3 is 14 residues long. The V and J ends lost 5 bases and 4 bases, in that order; junction bases with no gene match: 6. CDR3 in amino acids: CASSPRTGFTEAFF. For the CDR3, the DNA is TGTGCCAGCAGCCCAAGGACAGGGTTCACTGAAGCTTTCTTT.

This clonotype was seen many times. The chain recombines TRBV24-1 with TRBJ2-1; TRBD2 is a possible D gene (5 bases). The germline V gene has CDR1 KGHDR and CDR2 SFDVKD. The CDR3 runs 14 residues. With 6 bases removed from V and 3 bases from J, the gap between germline ends came to 11 bases. CDR3 loop: CATSTASNYNEQFF. CDR3 coding DNA: TGTGCCACCAGTACGGCTAGCAACTACAATGAGCAGTTCTTC.

This clonotype was counted ten times or more. This sequence joins TRBV3-1 and TRBJ2-5, with 9 nucleotides matching TRBD1. This CDR3 is built from 16 residues. CDR1 is LGHDT, CDR2 YNNKEL, per germline (reference sequence). J was trimmed by 5 bases and V by 0 bases; bases with no gene match: 7. Here the CDR3 reads CASSQDGGQGVETQYF. In nucleotides, the CDR3 is TGTGCCAGCAGCCAAGATGGGGGACAGGGAGTGGAGACCCAGTACTTC.

This clonotype appeared a single time. The chain combines TRBV19 with TRBJ1-2, with a tentative D call TRBD1 (6 bases). Trimming left V 5 bases short and J 3 bases short, with 13 bases between. The CDR3 runs to 14 residues. CDR1 is LNHDA, CDR2 SQIVND, per germline (reference sequence). CDR3 region: CASSVTGPDYGYTF. The CDR3 DNA reads TGTGCCAGTAGTGTGACAGGACCGGACTATGGCTACACCTTC. The full variable domain, completed using reference TRBV19 and TRBJ1-2, is DGGITQSPKYLFRKEGQNVTLSCEQNLNHDAMYWYRQDPGQGLRLIYYSQIVNDFQKGDIAEGYSVSREKKESFPLTVTSAQKNPTAFYLCASSVTGPDYGYTFGSGTRLTVV.

This clonotype was detected ten times or more. The V and J genes are TRBV27 and TRBJ2-7, with 13 bases lining up with TRBD2. CDR3 length equals 16 residues. The germline CDR1 and CDR2 sequences are MNHEY and SMNVEV (reference sequence). Trimming took 2 bases from V and 3 from J; bases not matched to a gene: 4. The DNA of the CDR3 is TGTGCCAGCAGTTTAGGGAGGACTAGCGGGAGCTACGAGCAGTACTTC. This gives the protein CASSLGRTSGSYEQYF.

Worth noting for this clonotype: This may stem from a read error, because a much larger clone lies one nucleotide away. The V and J genes are TRBV20-1 and TRBJ2-3; D not certain. The better agreement between TRBJ1-5 and the DNA end casts doubt on the J call. This CDR3 is built from 17 residues. From germline, CDR1 is DFQATT and CDR2 SNEGSKA (reference sequence). The CDR3 loop reads CSAQLPQGRAGTDTQHF. CDR3 nucleotide sequence: TGCAGTGCTCAGTTGCCCCAAGGGAGGGCCGGCACAGATACGCAGCATTTT.